This entry lists 15 T cell receptor beta chains sequenced from one sample in a study of blood T cell repertoires in COVID-19 (dated by TCRdb to about 2020). The library was generated by the immunoSEQ multiplex PCR assay. TCRdb provides this immuneACCESS table in a form limited to in-frame rearrangements. Some clones are lacking; in checked studies, under half of them reflect an unresolved V gene, and why the rest are absent is not known. The sample includes roughly 100,000 clones, with 65% to 90% observed a single time. The ten largest make up under 4.5% of the sample. What was sequenced was peripheral blood. The receptor set was obtained from a man in his forties or fifties with acute or convalescent COVID-19.

The rearrangement joins TRBV27 to TRBJ2-4, with D possibly TRBD2 on 6 matching bases. The germline V gene encodes CDR1 MNHEY and CDR2 SMNVEV (reference sequence). This CDR3 contains 15 residues. V dropped 6 bases and J dropped 0 bases, with 12 bases sitting between them. CDR3 sequence reads: CASRGAGVAKNIQYF. CDR3 nucleotide sequence: TGTGCCAGCAGAGGAGCGGGCGTAGCCAAAAACATTCAGTACTTC.

The chain is built from TRBV12-3 or TRBV12-4 and TRBJ1-5, with unresolved D. V gave up 2 bases and J gave up 2 bases, with 4 bases separating them. CDR3 length: 13 amino acids. CDR3 sequence (DNA): TGTGCCAGCAGTTTATTCGGCAATCAGCCCCAGCATTTT. This gives the protein CASSLFGNQPQHF.

The CDR3 reads CATSREYYNEQFF. For the CDR3, the DNA is TGTGCCACCAGCAGAGAATATTACAATGAGCAGTTCTTC. The V call is TRBV15, the J call TRBJ2-1; D uncertain. From germline, CDR1 is LNHNV and CDR2 YYDKDF (reference sequence). This CDR3 contains 13 residues. V dropped 0 bases and J dropped 4 bases, with 4 bases sitting between them.

The chain combines TRBV6-5 with TRBJ1-2; no definite D call. The germline V gene encodes CDR1 MNHEY and CDR2 SVGAGI. The CDR3 totals 13 residues. Trimming removed 6 bases from V and 2 bases from J, with 10 bases in between. The CDR3 DNA follows: TGTGCCAGCAGCCGTCCGGGGAACTATGGCTACACCTTC. Protein: CASSRPGNYGYTF.

The rearrangement joins TRBV9 to TRBJ2-1, with 7 bases matching TRBD1. This CDR3 is 16 amino acids long. Trimming cost V 1 base and J 3 bases; bases outside gene matches: 7. Germline V gene lookup returns CDR1 SGDLS and CDR2 YYNGEE. CDR3 coding DNA: TGTGCCAGCAGCGTATTAGGAAGGGACAGCTACAATGAGCAGTTCTTC. Its protein is CASSVLGRDSYNEQFF.

The chain has TRBV6-2 or TRBV6-3 and TRBJ2-7, with TRBD2 matching 8 bases. The V gene end was trimmed by 4 bases and the J gene end by 6 bases; junction bases not matched to a gene: 11. CDR3 length equals 15 residues. Germline values: CDR1 MNHEY, CDR2 SVGEGT. In DNA form, the CDR3 reads TGTGCCAGCAGTTTCACCGGGACTAGAATCTCCGAGCAGTACTTC. Protein sequence: CASSFTGTRISEQYF.

The V call is TRBV28, the J call TRBJ2-7; tentatively, D is TRBD1 (6 bases). Deletions cut 8 bases from V and 3 bases from J, with 20 bases between. CDR1 MDHEN and CDR2 SYDVKM come from the germline V gene. CDR3 length: 15 amino acids. The CDR3 nucleotides are TGTGCCAGCCGAACACAAAACAGGGCGTTCTACGAGCAGTACTTC. This codes for CASRTQNRAFYEQYF.

The rearrangement uses TRBV6-4 and TRBJ1-2; no clear D. Germline V CDR1 and CDR2: MRHNA, SNTAGT. The CDR3 consists of 13 residues. Trimming took off 6 bases at V and 2 bases at J, with 10 bases between the two ends. This chain's CDR3 is CASSMTGNYGYTF. The CDR3 coding sequence is TGTGCCAGCAGCATGACGGGGAACTATGGCTACACCTTC.

The chain is built from TRBV18 and TRBJ2-1, with 9 bases lining up with TRBD2. Germline V gene data show CDR1 as KGHSH and CDR2 as LQKENI. The trim removed 3 bases at V and 5 bases at J, leaving 8 bases unmatched. The CDR3 has 16 amino acids. Written as DNA, the CDR3 is TGTGCCAGCTCACCCGCCGCGGGACTAGCACACAATGAGCAGTTCTTC. It yields the protein CASSPAAGLAHNEQFF.

This clone came up a few times. A much larger clone differs by one base, so this may be a read error. The chain links TRBV7-9 to TRBJ2-7; 9 bases are a match to TRBD1. Germline CDR1 SEHNR, CDR2 FQNEAQ (reference sequence). The CDR3 length is 14 residues. Unmatched junction bases numbered 0, after V lost 1 base and J lost 2 bases. This CDR3 reads CASSLGTGAYEQYF. The CDR3 coding sequence is TGTGCCAGCAGCTTAGGGACAGGGGCCTACGAGCAGTACTTC.

The chain uses TRBV4-2 and TRBJ1-5, with a tentative D call TRBD1 (6 bases). Germline V gene sequence: CDR1 LGHNA, CDR2 YNFKEQ. The CDR3 spans 15 residues. The ends were cut back, 1 base at V and 3 bases at J, with 10 bases in the middle. The CDR3 nucleotides read TGTGCCAGCAGCCAAGTGGACAGTATCAATCAGCCCCAGCATTTT. Translated, it gives CASSQVDSINQPQHF.

V usage is TRBV10-3 and J usage is TRBJ1-6; D is undetermined. V was shortened by 6 bases and J by 6 bases, with 12 bases between the two germline ends. This CDR3 has 14 residues. Germline V gives CDR1 ENHRY, CDR2 SYGVKD. This chain's CDR3 is CAISAQLSNSPLHF. As DNA, the CDR3 is TGTGCCATCAGCGCACAGCTTTCTAATTCACCCCTCCACTTT.

This sequence joins TRBV9 and TRBJ2-1; 9 bases line up with TRBD2. The CDR3 spans 15 residues. V trimming: 0 bases; J trimming: 7 bases; junction bases outside the gene matches: 5. CDR1 SGDLS and CDR2 YYNGEE come from the germline V gene. CDR3 in amino acids: CASSVGGGRANEQFF. The CDR3 DNA follows: TGTGCCAGCAGCGTAGGGGGCGGGAGGGCAAATGAGCAGTTCTTC.

This clone was counted a few times. The same CDR3 arises from other DNA sequences in this sample as well. V gene TRBV6-5 combines with J gene TRBJ2-7; possible D gene TRBD1, 5 bases. Germline-derived CDR1 and CDR2 are MNHEY and SVGAGI. V was pared by 2 bases and J by 2 bases, with 10 bases between. The CDR3 contains 14 residues. This chain's CDR3 is CASSYGQGTYEQYF. CDR3 sequence (DNA): TGTGCCAGCAGTTACGGGCAGGGCACCTACGAGCAGTACTTC.

The gene calls are TRBV4-1 and TRBJ2-5; TRBD2 matches at 15 bases. CDR1 is MGHRA, CDR2 YSYEKL, per germline. Trimming removed 4 bases from V and 5 bases from J; junction bases left unmatched: 2. CDR3 size: 15 residues. The CDR3 DNA reads as TGCGCCAGCAGCCGAGGACTAGCGGGAGGGGAGACCCAGTACTTC. Translating gives CASSRGLAGGETQYF.